The 24 T cell receptor beta chains in this list originate from one sample, sequenced in a study of graft-versus-host responses after intestinal transplantation. Clones were sequenced by immunoSEQ multiplex PCR, and TCRdb holds only the in-frame ones, with some missing. The top ten clones hold more than 1.4% of a sample with 98,000 or so clones, roughly 83% of them seen once. The sample here was PBMCs, taken 255 days after intestinal transplant. Receptor source: a human patient who received an intestinal transplant, so some T cells may come from the graft donor.

The CDR3 DNA is TGTGCCAGCAGTGCCCACAGGGGGGGGTCCTACGAGCAGTACTTC. Translated: CASSAHRGGSYEQYF. The chain couples TRBV28 to TRBJ2-7, with a weak D call TRBD1 (8 bases). Germline CDR1 and CDR2: MDHEN and SYDVKM. The germline V and J ends were trimmed by 5 bases and 1 base, with 15 bases remaining between them. The CDR3 contains 15 residues.

V is TRBV6-5 and J is TRBJ2-1; a possible D gene is TRBD2 (6 bases). Trimming took off 2 bases at V and 6 bases at J, with 17 bases between the two ends. Germline V gene data show CDR1 as MNHEY and CDR2 as SVGAGI. The CDR3 is 16 residues long. DNA for the CDR3: TGTGCCAGCAGTTACCCGGGACTCCAAGGCGGCAATGAGCAGTTCTTC. As protein: CASSYPGLQGGNEQFF.

This clone was seen only once. The V call is TRBV27, the J call TRBJ2-6, with no clear D. V was clipped by 0 bases and J by 2 bases, with 2 bases between them. The CDR3 consists of 14 residues. Germline V gene data show CDR1 as MNHEY and CDR2 as SMNVEV (reference sequence). As DNA, the CDR3 is TGTGCCAGCAGTTTATCTCCTGGGGCCAACGTCCTGACTTTC. Its translation: CASSLSPGANVLTF. Complete variable domain (other parts from reference TRBV27 and TRBJ2-6): EAQVTQNPRYLITVTGKKLTVTCSQNMNHEYMSWYRQDPGLGLRQIYYSMNVEVTDKGDVPEGYKVSRKEKRNFPLILESPSPNQTSLYFCASSLSPGANVLTFGAGSRLTVL.

The chain combines TRBV5-1 with TRBJ2-3; D not resolved. CDR3 length equals 14 residues. The V gene's germline CDR1 is SGHRS and CDR2 YFSETQ. V lost 5 bases and J 0 bases, leaving 10 bases between the germline ends. For the CDR3, the DNA is TGCGCCAGCAGATTCACTACTAGCACAGATACGCAGTATTTT. Its protein is CASRFTTSTDTQYF.

The gene calls are TRBV2 and TRBJ1-1; no definite D call. This CDR3 region has 15 residues. V was pared by 0 bases and J by 1 base, with 9 bases between. Germline CDR1 reads SNHLY; CDR2 reads FYNNEI. The CDR3 here is CASSEARPPNTEAFF. Here the CDR3 DNA reads TGTGCCAGCAGTGAAGCGCGACCGCCGAACACTGAAGCTTTCTTT.

This clone was observed a handful of times. The chain employs TRBV15 and TRBJ1-1, with 8 bases aligning to TRBD1. The CDR3 length is 14 residues. Per germline, CDR1 LNHNV and CDR2 YYDKDF (reference sequence). The J segment lost 0 bases and the V segment lost 8 bases, leaving 5 bases of the junction unmatched. The CDR3 reads CATGQGIMNTEAFF. The CDR3 coding sequence is TGTGCCACCGGACAGGGAATTATGAACACTGAAGCTTTCTTT. Variable domain in full (rest from reference TRBV15 and TRBJ1-1): DAMVIQNPRYQVTQFGKPVTLSCSQTLNHNVMYWYQQKSSQAPKLLFHYYDKDFNNEADTPDNFQSRRPNTSFCFLDIRSPGLGDTAMYLCATGQGIMNTEAFFGQGTRLTVV.

This chain connects TRBV19 to TRBJ2-3, with 9 bases matching TRBD2. Germline trimming cut 5 bases from V and 1 base from J; bases unmatched to any gene: 7. The V gene's germline CDR1 is LNHDA and CDR2 SQIVND (reference sequence). CDR3 length: 16 residues. CDR3 DNA sequence: TGTGCCAGTAGTCTAGGGACTAGCACTCGCACAGATACGCAGTATTTT. It specifies CASSLGTSTRTDTQYF.

The chain combines TRBV7-2 with TRBJ1-1, with 8 bases aligning to TRBD1. The germline V gene encodes CDR1 SGHTA and CDR2 FQGNSA. The ends lost 5 bases at V and 5 bases at J; junction bases unmatched: 7. The CDR3 spans 14 residues. In DNA form, the CDR3 reads TGTGCCAGCAGCGACAGGGGCCTTGCAACTGAAGCTTTCTTT. Amino acid sequence: CASSDRGLATEAFF.

This chain links TRBV5-8 with TRBJ2-2; D might be TRBD1 or TRBD2, each matching 6 bases. CDR3 length equals 15 residues. The germline CDR1 and CDR2 sequences are SGHTS and YDEGEE. The V and J ends lost 4 bases and 4 bases respectively, with 14 bases between them. The CDR3 DNA reads TGTGCCAGCAGCCTTGGGGGGCAACTCACCGGGGAGCTGTTTTTT. As protein: CASSLGGQLTGELFF. Based on the CDR3 plus reference TRBV5-8 and TRBJ2-2, the full variable domain is EAGVTQSPTHLIKTRGQQATLRCSPISGHTSVYWYQQALGLGLQFLLWYDEGEERNRGNFPPRFSGRQFPNYSSELNVNALELEDSALYLCASSLGGQLTGELFFGEGSRLTVL.

This clone was counted once. The CDR3 spells CASSESGGDQPQHF. CDR3 bases: TGCGCCAGCAGTGAGTCAGGAGGGGATCAGCCCCAGCATTTT. The V and J genes are TRBV10-2 and TRBJ1-5, with D possibly being TRBD1 (5 bases). Germline-derived CDR1 and CDR2 are WSHSY and SAAADI. The CDR3 extends over 14 amino acids. V shed 0 bases and J shed 5 bases, with 8 bases lying between them.

The chain links TRBV6-1 to TRBJ2-2; D possibly corresponds to TRBD2 (5 bases). This CDR3 spans 14 amino acids. The germline V and J ends were trimmed by 4 bases and 5 bases, with 11 bases remaining between them. Looked up from germline, CDR1 is MNHNS and CDR2 is SASEGT. CDR3 in DNA: TGTGCCAGCAGTGGTTCGTGGGAGACCGGGGAGCTGTTTTTT. It specifies CASSGSWETGELFF.

The chain has TRBV5-6 and TRBJ2-3, with D perhaps given as TRBD1 or TRBD2 (5 bases each). Trimming removed 4 bases at V and 5 bases at J, with 23 bases between. Looked up from germline, CDR1 is SGHDT and CDR2 is YYEEEE. This CDR3 has 17 residues. CDR3: CASSRSLGQGSLDTQYF. The CDR3 DNA follows: TGTGCCAGCAGCCGATCGTTAGGACAAGGGAGCTTAGATACGCAGTATTTT.

The V call is TRBV5-1, the J call TRBJ2-5, with 9 bases identical to TRBD1. The CDR3 contains 15 residues. Germline V gene data show CDR1 as SGHRS and CDR2 as YFSETQ. Unmatched junction bases numbered 9, after V lost 4 bases and J lost 5 bases. The DNA of the CDR3 is TGCGCCAGCAGCGGGGGGACAGGGAAGGGCGAGACCCAGTACTTC. Amino acid sequence: CASSGGTGKGETQYF.

The chain recombines TRBV29-1 with TRBJ2-2; 8 bases fit TRBD2. The CDR3 is 12 amino acids. Germline V gene lookup returns CDR1 SQVTM and CDR2 ANQGSEA. With V trimmed by 5 bases and J by 7 bases, 3 bases remained unmatched. The CDR3 bases are TGCAGCGTTAGACTAGCGAGCGGGGAGCTGTTTTTT. Its translation is CSVRLASGELFF.

The chain is built from TRBV28 and TRBJ1-2; tentatively, D is TRBD1 (6 bases). Trimming left V 8 bases short and J 1 base short, with 11 bases between. The CDR3 loop spans 13 amino acids. Germline assignment: CDR1 MDHEN and CDR2 SYDVKM. The CDR3 bases are TGTGCCAGCCTGGACAGATTTAACTATGGCTACACCTTC. As protein: CASLDRFNYGYTF.

This chain links TRBV4-1 with TRBJ1-5, with D uncertain. Per germline, CDR1 MGHRA and CDR2 YSYEKL. V dropped 0 bases and J dropped 5 bases, with 5 bases sitting between them. There are 13 residues in the CDR3. The CDR3 sequence: CASSQDPDQPQHF. CDR3 nucleotides: TGCGCCAGCAGCCAAGACCCGGATCAGCCCCAGCATTTT.

CDR3 coding DNA: TGTGCCATCAGTGGGTCCGCAACTGGGACAGGGGGCGCGGGGACAGATACGCAGTATTTT. This sequence encodes CAISGSATGTGGAGTDTQYF. The V call is TRBV10-3, the J call TRBJ2-3; 12 bases map to TRBD1. The CDR3 extends over 20 amino acids. With 4 bases clipped from V and 3 bases from J, the junction kept 17 bases outside the gene matches. Germline V gene data show CDR1 as ENHRY and CDR2 as SYGVKD.

This clone turned up a few times. The rearrangement links TRBV5-1 to TRBJ1-3; D is uncertain. V was pared by 4 bases and J by 1 base, with 6 bases between. This CDR3 has 13 amino acids. Per germline, CDR1 SGHRS and CDR2 YFSETQ. The CDR3 DNA follows: TGCGCCAGCAGCACGGGGTCTGGAAACACCATATATTTT. It encodes CASSTGSGNTIYF.

This chain joins TRBV15 and TRBJ1-1; D unclear. Looked up from germline, CDR1 is LNHNV and CDR2 is YYDKDF (reference sequence). The CDR3 runs 17 residues. V lost 8 bases and J 0 bases, leaving 22 bases between the germline ends. Here the CDR3 reads CATSQVGSGRMNTEAFF. The CDR3 coding sequence is TGTGCCACCTCACAAGTAGGGTCGGGCAGGATGAACACTGAAGCTTTCTTT.

This chain links TRBV28 with TRBJ1-4; D is unclear. Germline values: CDR1 MDHEN, CDR2 SYDVKM. V was shortened by 3 bases and J by 5 bases, with 7 bases between the two germline ends. This CDR3 has 13 amino acids. CDR3 nucleotide sequence: TGTGCCAGCAGTTTTAAAAGAAATGAAAAACTGTTTTTT. Protein sequence: CASSFKRNEKLFF. Full variable domain (rest looked up from reference TRBV28 and TRBJ1-4): DVKVTQSSRYLVKRTGEKVFLECVQDMDHENMFWYRQDPGLGLRLIYFSYDVKMKEKGDIPEGYSVSREKKERFSLILESASTNQTSMYLCASSFKRNEKLFFGSGTQLSVL.

The chain links TRBV6-5 to TRBJ2-7; D gene unclear. V was shortened by 6 bases and J by 0 bases, with 9 bases between the two germline ends. CDR3 length: 13 residues. CDR1 MNHEY and CDR2 SVGAGI come from the germline V gene. The CDR3 DNA sequence: TGTGCCAGCAGGACGGACGGCTCCTACGAGCAGTACTTC. It encodes CASRTDGSYEQYF.

Only a few counts were recorded for this clone. The genes are TRBV18 and TRBJ2-6, with TRBD1 matching over 8 bases. This CDR3 spans 18 amino acids. Losses at the gene ends were 6 bases for V and 2 bases for J; bases not matched to a gene: 12. Per the germline V gene, CDR1 is KGHSH and CDR2 is LQKENI. The CDR3 DNA is TGTGCCAGCTCGTTGGACAGGGTCCCTTCCGCTGGGGCCAACGTCCTGACTTTC. This encodes CASSLDRVPSAGANVLTF.

The CDR3 sequence is CASSYSEGLEQYV. CDR3 sequence (DNA): TGTGCCAGCAGTTACTCGGAGGGCCTCGAGCAGTACGTC. The V call is TRBV6-6, the J call TRBJ2-7; tentatively, D is TRBD2 (6 bases). Germline assignment: CDR1 MNHNY and CDR2 SVGAGI (reference sequence). The CDR3 runs to 13 residues. The ends were cut back, 0 bases at V and 6 bases at J, with 9 bases in the middle.

The chain combines TRBV2 with TRBJ1-2; weak D call: TRBD1 (5 bases). The CDR3 contains 13 residues. CDR1 is SNHLY, CDR2 FYNNEI, per germline. With 3 bases removed from V and 8 bases from J, the gap between germline ends came to 13 bases. This CDR3 is CASSEETVRGYTF. The CDR3 DNA is TGTGCCAGCAGTGAGGAGACAGTGAGAGGCTACACCTTC.